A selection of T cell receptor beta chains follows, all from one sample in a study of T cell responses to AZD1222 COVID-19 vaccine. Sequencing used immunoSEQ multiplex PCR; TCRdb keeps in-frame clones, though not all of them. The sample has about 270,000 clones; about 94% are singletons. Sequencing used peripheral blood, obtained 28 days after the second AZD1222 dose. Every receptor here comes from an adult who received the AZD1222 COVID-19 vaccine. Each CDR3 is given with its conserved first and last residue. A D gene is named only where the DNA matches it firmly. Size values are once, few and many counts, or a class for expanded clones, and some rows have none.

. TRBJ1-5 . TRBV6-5 TGTGCCAGCCGAATCTCGTTCGGCAATCAGCCCCAGCATTTT CASRISFGNQPQHF
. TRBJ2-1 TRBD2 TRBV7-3 TGTGCCAGCAGCTCCTCCAGTAGCGGGAGTGGTGAGCAGTTCTTC CASSSSSSGSGEQFF
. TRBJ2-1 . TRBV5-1 TGCGCCAGCAGCACCCTTGGGGCGACGGATGAGCAGTTCTTC CASSTLGATDEQFF
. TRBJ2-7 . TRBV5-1 TGCGCCAGCAGGGGGCACAGAGACTACGAGCAGTACTTC CASRGHRDYEQYF
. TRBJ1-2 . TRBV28 TGTGCCAGCACCCAGGGCTATGGCTACACCTTC CASTQGYGYTF
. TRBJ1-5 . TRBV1 TGCACCAGCAGCCATCAGGCCAGGTATAGCAATCAGCCCCAGCATTTT CTSSHQARYSNQPQHF
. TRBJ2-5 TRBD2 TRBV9 TGTGCCAGCAGCGTAACTGGCGGGGGGTCGGGAGAGACCCAGTACTTC CASSVTGGGSGETQYF
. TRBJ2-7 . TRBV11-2 TGTGCCAGCAGCTTAGGTCCAAAAAAGCAGTACTTC CASSLGPKKQYF
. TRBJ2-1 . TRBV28 TGTGCCAGCAGTTTGACCGCCTACAATGAGCAGTTCTTC CASSLTAYNEQFF
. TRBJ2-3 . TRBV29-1 TGCAGCGTTGAAGATTTAACAGGGCCTACAGATACGCAGTATTTT CSVEDLTGPTDTQYF
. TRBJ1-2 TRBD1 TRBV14 TGTGCCAGCAGCCTTTACCGGCTCCAGGGGGGCATCACCTTC CASSLYRLQGGITF
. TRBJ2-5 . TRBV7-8 TGTGCCAGCAGCCCGTGGGGGGAGACCCAGTACTTC CASSPWGETQYF
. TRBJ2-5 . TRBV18 TGTGCCAGCTCCTCGACCGGGGGCGATGAGACCCAGTACTTC CASSSTGGDETQYF
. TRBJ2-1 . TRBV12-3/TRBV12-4 TGTGCCAGCAGTTTGTACAATGAGCAGTTCTTC CASSLYNEQFF
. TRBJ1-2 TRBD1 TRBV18 TGTGCCAGCTCACTAACCGGGACAGGGGACGGCTACACCTTC CASSLTGTGDGYTF
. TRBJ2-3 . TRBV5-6 TGTGCCAGCACCGGCCAGGCGGGACTCACAGATACGCAGTATTTT CASTGQAGLTDTQYF
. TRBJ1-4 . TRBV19 TGTGCCAGTAGTATGGGCCTTAATGAAAAACTGTTTTTT CASSMGLNEKLFF
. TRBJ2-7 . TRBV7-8 TGTGCCAGCAGCTCCCACAGGGATCGGACCTACGAGCAGTACTTC CASSSHRDRTYEQYF
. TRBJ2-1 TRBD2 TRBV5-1 TGCGCCAGCAGCCCTGGGACTAGCGACAATGAGCAGTTCTTC CASSPGTSDNEQFF
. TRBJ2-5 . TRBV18 TGTGCCAGCTCACCTAGGGAAGAGACCCAGTACTTC CASSPREETQYF
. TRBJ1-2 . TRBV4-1 TGCGCCAGCAGCCAAGCAGGGACGGGGCCCTATGGCTACACCTTC CASSQAGTGPYGYTF
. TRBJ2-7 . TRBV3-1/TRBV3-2 TGTGCCAGCAGCCAGGGCGCAAACTACGAGCAGTACTTC CASSQGANYEQYF
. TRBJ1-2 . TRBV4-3 TGCGCCAGCAGCCAAGATGGGGGCTATGGCTACACCTTC CASSQDGGYGYTF
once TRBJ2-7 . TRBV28 TGTGCCAGCAGTTTAAAGAGCAGGGGTCGGCACGAGCAGTACTTC CASSLKSRGRHEQYF
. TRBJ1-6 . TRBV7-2 TGTGCCAGCAGCTTAAGGGGGGCTTATAATTCACCCCTCCACTTT CASSLRGAYNSPLHF
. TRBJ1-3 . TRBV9 TGTGCCAGCAGCGTAACAGGGTCCTCTGGAAACACCATATATTTT CASSVTGSSGNTIYF
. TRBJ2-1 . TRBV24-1 TGTGCCACCAGTGGAGGAGAGAGCTCCTACAATGAGCAGTTCTTC CATSGGESSYNEQFF
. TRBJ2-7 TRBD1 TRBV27 TGTGCCAGCAGTCCGGGACAGGGGGCGAGTACCAAGATGGACGAGCAGTACTTC CASSPGQGASTKMDEQYF
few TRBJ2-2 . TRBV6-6 TGTGCCAGCAGTGCCGGGCCCGGGGAGCTGTTTTTT CASSAGPGELFF
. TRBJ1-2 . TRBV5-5 TGTGCCAGCACCTACAGGGTTGGCGGCTACACCTTC CASTYRVGGYTF
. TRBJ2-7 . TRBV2 TGTGCCAGCAGTGAACTAGGGAGCTCCTACGAGCAGTACTTC CASSELGSSYEQYF
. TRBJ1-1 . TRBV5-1 TGCGCCAGCAGACCGACACCGGCGAACACTGAAGCTTTCTTT CASRPTPANTEAFF
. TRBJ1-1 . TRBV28 TGTGCCAGCAGTTTATCCCCTGTGGGCAGTACTGAAGCTTTCTTT CASSLSPVGSTEAFF
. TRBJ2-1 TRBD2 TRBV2 TGTGCCAGCAGTGAAGTAGCTAGCGGGATTGAGCAGTTCTTC CASSEVASGIEQFF
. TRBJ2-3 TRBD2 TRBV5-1 TGCGCCAGCAGCCCCGGGACTAGCGGGGGAACCACAGATACGCAGTATTTT CASSPGTSGGTTDTQYF
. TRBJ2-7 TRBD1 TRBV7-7 TGTGCTAGCACCAAACCCCCAGGACAGGGGGGAGGCGAGCAGTACTTC CASTKPPGQGGGEQYF
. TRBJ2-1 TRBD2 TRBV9 TGTGCCAGCAGCGTAAGCGGGATGAGCTCCTACAATGAGCAGTTCTTC CASSVSGMSSYNEQFF
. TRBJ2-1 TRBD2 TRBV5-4 TGTGCCAGCAGTTTGACTAGCGGGGGGCCGGTCTCCTACAATGAGCAGTTCTTC CASSLTSGGPVSYNEQFF
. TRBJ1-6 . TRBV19 TGTGCCAGTAACCTCGGTGGCCAGGGTAATTCACCCCTCCACTTT CASNLGGQGNSPLHF
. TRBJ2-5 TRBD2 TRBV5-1 TGCGCCAGCAGCCCCTATAGCGGGAGCCAAGAGACCCAGTACTTC CASSPYSGSQETQYF
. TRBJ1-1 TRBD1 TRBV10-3 TGTGCCATCAGTATACAGGGGGCTGACACTGAAGCTTTCTTT CAISIQGADTEAFF
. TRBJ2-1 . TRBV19 TGTGCCAGTAGTAATCACCGAGCGGAGCAGTTCTTC CASSNHRAEQFF